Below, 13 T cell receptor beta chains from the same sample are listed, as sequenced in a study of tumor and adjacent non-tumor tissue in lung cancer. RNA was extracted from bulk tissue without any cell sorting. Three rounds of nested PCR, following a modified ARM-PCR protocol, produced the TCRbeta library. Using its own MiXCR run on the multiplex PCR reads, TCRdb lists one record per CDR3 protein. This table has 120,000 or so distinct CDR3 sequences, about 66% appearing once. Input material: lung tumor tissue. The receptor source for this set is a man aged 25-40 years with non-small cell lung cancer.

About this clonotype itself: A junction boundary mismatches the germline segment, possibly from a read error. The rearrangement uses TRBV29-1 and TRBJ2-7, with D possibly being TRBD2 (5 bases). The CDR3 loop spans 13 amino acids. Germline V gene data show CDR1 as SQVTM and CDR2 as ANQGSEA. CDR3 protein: CSVEDTVGGEQNF. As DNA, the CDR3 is TGCAGCGTTGAAGACACCGTAGGAGGAGAGCAGAACTTC.

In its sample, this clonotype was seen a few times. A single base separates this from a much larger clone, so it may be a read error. CDR3 DNA sequence: TGTGTCAGCAGCTCGGGACAGGCTGGGGCCAACGTCCTGACTTTC. Residues: CVSSSGQAGANVLTF. The J gene is TRBJ2-6, the V gene TRBV7-8; 8 bases agree with TRBD1. Germline V CDR1 and CDR2: SGHVS, FQNEAQ. The CDR3 is 15 residues long.

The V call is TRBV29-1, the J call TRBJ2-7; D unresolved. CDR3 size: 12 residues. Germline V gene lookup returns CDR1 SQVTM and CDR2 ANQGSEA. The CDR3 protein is CCAKRGDYEQYF. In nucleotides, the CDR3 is TGCTGCGCAAAGAGAGGCGACTACGAGCAGTACTTC.

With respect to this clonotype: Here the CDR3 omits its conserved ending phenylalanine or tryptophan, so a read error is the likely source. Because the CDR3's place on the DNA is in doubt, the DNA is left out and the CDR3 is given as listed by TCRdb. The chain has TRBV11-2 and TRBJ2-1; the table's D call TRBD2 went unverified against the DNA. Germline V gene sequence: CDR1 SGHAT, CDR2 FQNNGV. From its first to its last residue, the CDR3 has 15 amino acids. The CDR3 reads CASSFIAGGNNEQFL.

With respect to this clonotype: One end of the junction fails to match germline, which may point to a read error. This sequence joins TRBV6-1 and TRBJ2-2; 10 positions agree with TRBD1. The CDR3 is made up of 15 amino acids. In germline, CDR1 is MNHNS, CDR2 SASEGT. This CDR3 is CANSSGTGDTGELFF. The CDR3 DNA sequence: TGTGCCAACAGTTCCGGGACAGGGGACACCGGGGAGCTGTTTTTT.

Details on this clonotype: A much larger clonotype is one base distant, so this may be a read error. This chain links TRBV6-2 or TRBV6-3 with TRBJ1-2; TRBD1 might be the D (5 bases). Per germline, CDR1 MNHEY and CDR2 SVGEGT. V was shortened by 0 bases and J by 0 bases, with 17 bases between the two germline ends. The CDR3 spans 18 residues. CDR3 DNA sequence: TGTGCCAGCAGTTACTCGCAGGGCGGGAGAGAACCTAACTATGGCTACACCTTC. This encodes CASSYSQGGREPNYGYTF.

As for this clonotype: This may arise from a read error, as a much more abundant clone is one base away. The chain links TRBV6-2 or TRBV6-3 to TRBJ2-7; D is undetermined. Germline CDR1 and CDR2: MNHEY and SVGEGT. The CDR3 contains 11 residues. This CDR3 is CASQSMNEQYF. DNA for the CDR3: TGTGCTTCACAGAGTATGAACGAGCAGTACTTC.

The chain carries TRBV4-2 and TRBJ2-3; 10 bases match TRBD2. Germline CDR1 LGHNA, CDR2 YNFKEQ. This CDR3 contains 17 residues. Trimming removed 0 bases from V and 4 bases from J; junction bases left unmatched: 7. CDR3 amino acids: CASSQDSSGGASDTQYF. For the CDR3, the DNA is TGTGCCAGCAGCCAAGATAGCAGCGGGGGGGCCTCAGATACGCAGTATTTT.

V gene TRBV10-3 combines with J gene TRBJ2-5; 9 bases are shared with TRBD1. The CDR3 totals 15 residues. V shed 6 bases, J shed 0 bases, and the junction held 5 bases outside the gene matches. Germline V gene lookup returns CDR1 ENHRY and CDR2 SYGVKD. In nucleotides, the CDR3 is TGTGCCATCAGGCACGGGACAGGGTACCAAGAGACCCAGTACTTC. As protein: CAIRHGTGYQETQYF.

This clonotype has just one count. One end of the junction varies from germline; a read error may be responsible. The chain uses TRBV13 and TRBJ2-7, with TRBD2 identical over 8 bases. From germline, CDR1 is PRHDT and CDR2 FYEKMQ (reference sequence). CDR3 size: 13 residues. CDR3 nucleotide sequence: TGTGCCAGCAGCCAAGGACTAGCCCACGAGCAGTATTTC. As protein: CASSQGLAHEQYF.

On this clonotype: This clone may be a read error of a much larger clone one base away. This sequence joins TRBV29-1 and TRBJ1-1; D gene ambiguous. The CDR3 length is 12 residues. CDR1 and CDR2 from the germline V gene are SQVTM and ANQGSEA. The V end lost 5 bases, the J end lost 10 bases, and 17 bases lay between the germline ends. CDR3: CSVMLPSSVAFF. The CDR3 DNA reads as TGCAGCGTTATGCTACCCTCCAGCGTAGCTTTCTTT.

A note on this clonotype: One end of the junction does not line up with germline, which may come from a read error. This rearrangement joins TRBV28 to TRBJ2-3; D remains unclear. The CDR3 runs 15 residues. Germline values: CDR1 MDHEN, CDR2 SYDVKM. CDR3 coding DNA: TGTGCCAGCAGTTCGGGCGGACCGAGCATAGATACGCAGTATTTT. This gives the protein CASSSGGPSIDTQYF.

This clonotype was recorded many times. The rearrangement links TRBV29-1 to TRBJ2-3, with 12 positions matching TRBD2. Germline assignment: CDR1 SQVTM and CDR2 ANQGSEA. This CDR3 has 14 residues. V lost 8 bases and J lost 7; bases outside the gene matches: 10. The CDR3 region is CSSRLAGDEYTQYF. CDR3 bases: TGCAGCTCCCGACTAGCGGGAGATGAGTATACGCAGTATTTT.